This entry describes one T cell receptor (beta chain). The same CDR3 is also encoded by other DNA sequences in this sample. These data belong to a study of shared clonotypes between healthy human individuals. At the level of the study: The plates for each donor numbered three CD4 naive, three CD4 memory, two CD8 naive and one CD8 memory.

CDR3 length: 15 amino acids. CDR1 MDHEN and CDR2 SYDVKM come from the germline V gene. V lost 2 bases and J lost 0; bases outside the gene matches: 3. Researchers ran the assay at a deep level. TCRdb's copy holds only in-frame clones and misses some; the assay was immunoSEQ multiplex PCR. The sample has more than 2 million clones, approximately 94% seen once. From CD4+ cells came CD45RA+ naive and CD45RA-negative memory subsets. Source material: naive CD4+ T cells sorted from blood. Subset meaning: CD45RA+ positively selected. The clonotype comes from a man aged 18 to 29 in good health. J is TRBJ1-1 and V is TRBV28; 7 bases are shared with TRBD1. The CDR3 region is CASSLPGTVNTEAFF. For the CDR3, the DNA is TGTGCCAGCAGTTTACCAGGGACAGTGAACACTGAAGCTTTCTTT.